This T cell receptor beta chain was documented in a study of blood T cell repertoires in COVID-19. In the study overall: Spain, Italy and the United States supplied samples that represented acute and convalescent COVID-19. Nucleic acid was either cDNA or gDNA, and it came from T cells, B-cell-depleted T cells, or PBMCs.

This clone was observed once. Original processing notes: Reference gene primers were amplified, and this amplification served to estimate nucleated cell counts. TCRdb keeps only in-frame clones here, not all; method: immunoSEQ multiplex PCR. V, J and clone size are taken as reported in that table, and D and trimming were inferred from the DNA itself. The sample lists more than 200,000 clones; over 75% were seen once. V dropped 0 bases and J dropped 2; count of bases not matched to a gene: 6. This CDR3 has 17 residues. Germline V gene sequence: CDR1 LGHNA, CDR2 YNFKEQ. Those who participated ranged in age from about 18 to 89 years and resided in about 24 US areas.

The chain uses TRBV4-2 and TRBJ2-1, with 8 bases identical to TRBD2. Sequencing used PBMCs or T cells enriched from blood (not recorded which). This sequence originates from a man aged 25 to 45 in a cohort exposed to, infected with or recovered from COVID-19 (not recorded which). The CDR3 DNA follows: TGTGCCAGCAGCCAAGAACCAGCGGGAGTCCCCTACAATGAGCAGTTCTTC. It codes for CASSQEPAGVPYNEQFF.